The clone carrying this TCR beta chain was counted between two and nine times. Its antigen is not known. Germline V CDR1 and CDR2: SNHLY, FYNNEI. Trimming removed 2 bases from V and 0 bases from J, with 7 bases in between. This CDR3 is built from 14 residues. The sample originates from a study of CD8+CD57+ T cells in acquired aplastic anemia. Whole-study results and caveats: Roughly 31 CD8+ CDR3 sequences occurred in both the patients and the controls.

In patients chosen for sequencing, flow cytometry had shown CD8+CD57+ cell expansion. Among the patients, all had severe acquired aplastic anemia. CDR3 and TCR beta VDJ profiling relied on a genomic DNA template. TCRdb re-called the reads with MiXCR, one entry per CDR3 protein. The sample lists under 350,000 distinct CDR3 sequences; about 50% were seen once. V usage is TRBV2 and J usage is TRBJ1-1; no reliable D call. The clonotype comes from a human donor with aplastic anemia. Sequencing input: sorted CD4+, CD8+, or CD8+CD57+ T cells (not recorded which) from PBMCs. The CDR3 protein is CASSERRLNTEAFF. The CDR3 nucleotides read TGTGCCAGCAGTGAACGGCGGTTGAACACTGAAGCTTTCTTT.